This T cell receptor beta chain was profiled in a study of cytomegalovirus exposure and HLA in healthy donors. Study summary: The same platform was used for the 120 validation repertoires and the approximately 670 first-cohort repertoires, a later analysis reported.

For this clone: The antigen remains undetermined.

The length of the CDR3 is 12 residues. V lost 6 bases, J lost 8 bases, and 11 bases lay in between. Per the germline V gene, CDR1 is MNHEY and CDR2 is SMNVEV (reference sequence). The assay was immunoSEQ multiplex PCR, and TCRdb's table has in-frame clones only and misses some. The sample has around 160,000 clones, approximately 80% seen once. Findings and limits, study-wide: Researchers catalogued some 160 TCR beta chains as cytomegalovirus-associated. A few CMV-associated chains proved CMV antigen-specific in vitro.

The V and J genes are TRBV27 and TRBJ2-1; D remains unclear. The sequence derives from a man aged 30 to 39 in good health and CMV-seropositive. Material for sequencing was PBMCs. CDR3 DNA sequence: TGTGCCAGCAGCCATTCAGGCGATGAGCAGTTCTTC. This encodes CASSHSGDEQFF.